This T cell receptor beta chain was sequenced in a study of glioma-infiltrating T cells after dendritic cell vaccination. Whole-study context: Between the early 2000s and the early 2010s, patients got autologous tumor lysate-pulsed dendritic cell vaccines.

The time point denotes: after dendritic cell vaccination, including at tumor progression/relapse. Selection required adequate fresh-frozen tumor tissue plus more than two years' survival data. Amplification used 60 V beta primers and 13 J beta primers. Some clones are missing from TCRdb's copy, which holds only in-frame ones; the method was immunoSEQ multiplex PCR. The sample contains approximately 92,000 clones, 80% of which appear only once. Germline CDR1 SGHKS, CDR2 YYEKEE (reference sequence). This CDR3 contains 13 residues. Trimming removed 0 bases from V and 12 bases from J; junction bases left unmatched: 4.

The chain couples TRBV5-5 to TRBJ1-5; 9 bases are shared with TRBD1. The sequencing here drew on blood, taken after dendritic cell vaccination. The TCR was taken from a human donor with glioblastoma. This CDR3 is CASSLVGQGYQHF. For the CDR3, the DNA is TGTGCCAGCAGCTTGGTGGGACAGGGATACCAGCATTTT.